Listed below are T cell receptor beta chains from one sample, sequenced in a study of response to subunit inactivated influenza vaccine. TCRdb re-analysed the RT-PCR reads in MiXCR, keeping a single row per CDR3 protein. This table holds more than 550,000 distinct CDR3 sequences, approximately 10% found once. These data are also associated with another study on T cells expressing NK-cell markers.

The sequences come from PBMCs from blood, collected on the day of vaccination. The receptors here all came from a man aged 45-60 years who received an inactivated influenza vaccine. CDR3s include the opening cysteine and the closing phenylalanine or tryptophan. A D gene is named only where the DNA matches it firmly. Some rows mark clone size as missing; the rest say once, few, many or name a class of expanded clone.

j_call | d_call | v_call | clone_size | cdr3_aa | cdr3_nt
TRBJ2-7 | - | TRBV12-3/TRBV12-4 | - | CASSADGHYEQYF | TGTGCCAGCAGTGCCGACGGTCACTACGAGCAGTACTTC
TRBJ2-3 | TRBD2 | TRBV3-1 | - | CASSSAGDTDTQYF | TGTGCCAGCAGCTCAGCGGGGGACACAGATACGCAGTATTTT
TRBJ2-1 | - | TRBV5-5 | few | CASSLVGGEEQFF | TGTGCCAGCAGCTTGGTGGGCGGGGAGGAGCAGTTCTTC
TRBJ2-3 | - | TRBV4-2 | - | CASSQAPNTDTQYF | TGTGCCAGCAGCCAGGCCCCAAACACAGATACGCAGTATTTT
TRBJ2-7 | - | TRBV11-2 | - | CASSLGGRGSSYEQYF | TGTGCCAGCAGCTTAGGGGGGCGGGGAAGCTCCTACGAGCAGTACTTC
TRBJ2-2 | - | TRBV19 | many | CASSIVGGVTGELFF | TGTGCCAGTAGTATAGTCGGGGGAGTTACCGGGGAGCTGTTTTTT
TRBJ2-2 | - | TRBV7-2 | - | CASSFATGFNTGELFF | TGTGCCAGCAGCTTCGCCACGGGATTTAACACCGGGGAGCTGTTTTTT
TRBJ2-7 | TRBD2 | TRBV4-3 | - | CASSRTGTRSYEQYF | TGCGCCAGCAGCCGAACCGGGACTAGGTCCTACGAGCAGTACTTC
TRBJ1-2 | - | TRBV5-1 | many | CASSLTGSGFGGYTF | TGCGCCAGCAGCCTAACAGGGTCTGGGTTTGGTGGCTACACCTTC
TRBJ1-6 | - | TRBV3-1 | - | CASSLLNPGSNNSPLHF | TGTGCCAGCAGCCTACTGAACCCGGGGTCTAATAATTCACCCCTCCACTTT
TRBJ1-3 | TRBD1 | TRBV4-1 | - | CASSHAPTGSELSSGNTIYF | TGCGCCAGCAGCCATGCACCGACAGGGAGCGAATTAAGCTCTGGAAACACCATATATTTT
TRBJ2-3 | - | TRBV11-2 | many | CASSLVGSSTDTQYF | TGTGCCAGCAGCTTAGTTGGGTCTAGCACAGATACGCAGTATTTT
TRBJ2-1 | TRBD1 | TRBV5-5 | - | CASSQDRVHYNEQFF | TGTGCCAGCAGCCAGGACAGGGTACACTACAATGAGCAGTTCTTC
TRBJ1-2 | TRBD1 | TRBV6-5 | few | CASARTGYGYTF | TGTGCCAGCGCTAGGACAGGTTATGGCTACACCTTC
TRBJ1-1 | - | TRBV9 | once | CASSVAMNTEAFF | TGTGCCAGCAGCGTAGCGATGAACACTGAAGCTTTCTTT
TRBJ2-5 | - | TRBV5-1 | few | CASHGEETQYF | TGCGCCAGCCACGGGGAAGAGACCCAGTACTTC
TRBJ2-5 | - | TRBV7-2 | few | CASSLVGGKETQYF | TGTGCCAGCAGCTTAGTAGGCGGGAAAGAGACCCAGTACTTC
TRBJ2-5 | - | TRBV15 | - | CATSRYRRLETQYF | TGTGCCACCTCCCGATACCGGAGGTTGGAGACCCAGTACTTC
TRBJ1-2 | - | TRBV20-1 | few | CSATGLTGNGYTF | TGCAGTGCCACGGGCCTGACGGGGAATGGCTACACCTTC
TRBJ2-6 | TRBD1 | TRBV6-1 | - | CASSPRTGSGANVLTF | TGTGCCAGCAGTCCCCGGACAGGGTCTGGGGCCAACGTCCTGACTTTC
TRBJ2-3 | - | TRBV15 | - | CATSRMGADTQYF | TGTGCCACCAGCAGAATGGGCGCAGATACGCAGTATTTT
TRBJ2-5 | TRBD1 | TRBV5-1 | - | CAGSLDRVEETQYF | TGCGCCGGCAGCTTGGACAGGGTGGAGGAGACCCAGTACTTC
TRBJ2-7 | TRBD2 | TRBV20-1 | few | CSARGGTSGNEQYF | TGCAGTGCTAGAGGGGGGACTAGCGGGAACGAGCAGTATTTC
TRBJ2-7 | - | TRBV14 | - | CAGSQDPAAAETPSTYEQYF | TGTGCCGGCAGCCAAGATCCCGCCGCCGCGGAAACCCCGTCCACCTACGAGCAGTACTTC
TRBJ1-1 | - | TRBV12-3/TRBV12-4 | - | CASSSTRNTEAFF | TGTGCCAGCAGCTCCACAAGGAACACTGAAGCTTTCTTT
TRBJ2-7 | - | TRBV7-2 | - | CASSLSIAIHEQYF | TGTGCCAGCAGCTTAAGCATCGCTATCCACGAGCAGTACTTC
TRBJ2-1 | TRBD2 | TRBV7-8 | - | CASSPRLAGSSYNEQFF | TGTGCCAGCAGCCCCCGTCTAGCGGGTAGCTCCTACAATGAGCAGTTCTTC
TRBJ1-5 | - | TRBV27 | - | CASNQRGNQPQHF | TGTGCCAGCAATCAGAGAGGCAATCAGCCCCAGCATTTT
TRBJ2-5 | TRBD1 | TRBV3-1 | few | CASSPRQGDLETQYF | TGTGCCAGCAGCCCACGACAGGGGGATCTTGAGACCCAGTACTTC
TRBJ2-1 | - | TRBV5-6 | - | CASSSPAGFSYNEQFF | TGTGCCAGCAGCTCCCCGGCGGGATTCTCCTACAATGAGCAGTTCTTC
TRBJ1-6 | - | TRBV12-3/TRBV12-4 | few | CASSQMGGNSPLHF | TGTGCCAGCAGTCAGATGGGGGGCAATTCACCCCTCCACTTT
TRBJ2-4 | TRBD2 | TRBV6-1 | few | CASGQVGGGGKNIQYF | TGTGCCAGCGGGCAGGTGGGGGGGGGAGGCAAAAACATTCAGTACTTC
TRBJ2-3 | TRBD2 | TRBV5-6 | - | CASSRRGGRDTQYF | TGTGCCAGCAGCCGAAGAGGCGGGAGAGATACGCAGTATTTT
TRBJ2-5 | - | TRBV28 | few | CASNNWETQYF | TGTGCCAGCAACAATTGGGAGACCCAGTACTTC
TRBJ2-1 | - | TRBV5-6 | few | CASSPGDSRWNEQFF | TGTGCCAGCAGCCCTGGGGATAGTCGATGGAATGAGCAGTTCTTC
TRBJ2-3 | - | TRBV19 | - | CASSMVGRYTDTQYF | TGTGCCAGTAGTATGGTTGGTAGATACACAGATACGCAGTATTTT
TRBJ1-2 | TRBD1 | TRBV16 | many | CASSQSFQGASGYTF | TGTGCCAGCAGCCAATCTTTTCAGGGGGCGAGTGGCTACACCTTC
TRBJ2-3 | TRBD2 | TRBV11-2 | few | CASSRFVQRGGTDTQYF | TGTGCCAGCAGCCGGTTCGTTCAGCGGGGGGGCACAGATACGCAGTATTTT
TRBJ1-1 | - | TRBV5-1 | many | CASRAGRNTEAFF | TGCGCCAGCAGAGCCGGGAGGAACACTGAAGCTTTCTTT
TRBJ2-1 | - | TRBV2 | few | CASKGQSSYNEQFF | TGTGCCAGCAAAGGTCAAAGCTCCTACAATGAGCAGTTCTTC
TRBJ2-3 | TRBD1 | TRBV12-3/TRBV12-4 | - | CASSLQTGPDTQYF | TGTGCCAGCAGTCTACAGACAGGGCCAGATACGCAGTATTTT
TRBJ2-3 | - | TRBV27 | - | CASSLLALHRYTDTQYF | TGTGCCAGCAGTTTATTAGCCCTTCACCGGTACACAGATACGCAGTATTTT